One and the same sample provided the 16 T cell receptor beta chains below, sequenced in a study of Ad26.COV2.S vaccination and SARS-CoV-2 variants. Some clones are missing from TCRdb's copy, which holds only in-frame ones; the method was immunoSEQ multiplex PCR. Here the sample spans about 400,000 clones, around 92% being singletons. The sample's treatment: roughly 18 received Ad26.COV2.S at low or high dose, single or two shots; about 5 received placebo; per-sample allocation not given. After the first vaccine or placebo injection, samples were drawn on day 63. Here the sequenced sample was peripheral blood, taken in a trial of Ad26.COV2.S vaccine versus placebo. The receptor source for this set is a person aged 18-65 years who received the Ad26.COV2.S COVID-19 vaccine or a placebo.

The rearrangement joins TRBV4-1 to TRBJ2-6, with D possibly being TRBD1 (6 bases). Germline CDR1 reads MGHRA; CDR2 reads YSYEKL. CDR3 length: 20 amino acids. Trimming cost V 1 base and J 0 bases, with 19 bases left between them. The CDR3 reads CASSQGVYDRRHSGANVLTF. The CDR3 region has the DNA TGCGCCAGCAGCCAAGGGGTCTATGACAGGAGACACTCTGGGGCCAACGTCCTGACTTTC.

For the CDR3, the DNA is TGTGCCTGGAGTCCCGGACAGGGAGTTGGGGAGCTGTTTTTT. Protein sequence: CAWSPGQGVGELFF. The chain combines TRBV30 with TRBJ2-2, with TRBD1 identical over 8 bases. This CDR3 comprises 14 residues. Trimming cost V 2 bases and J 8 bases; bases outside gene matches: 7. The germline gives CDR1 GTSNPN, CDR2 SVGIG (reference sequence).

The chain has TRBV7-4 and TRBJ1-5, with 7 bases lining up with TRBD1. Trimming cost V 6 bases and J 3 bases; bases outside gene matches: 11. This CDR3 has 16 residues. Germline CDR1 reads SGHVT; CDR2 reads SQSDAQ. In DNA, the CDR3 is TGTGCCAGCAGTCGGAGACAGGGCCTACACAATCAGCCCCAGCATTTT. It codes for CASSRRQGLHNQPQHF. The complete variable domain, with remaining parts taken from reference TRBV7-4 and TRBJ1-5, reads GAGVSQSPRYKVAKRGRDVALRCDSISGHVTLYWYRQTLGQGSEVLTYSQSDAQRDKSGRPSGRFSAERPERSVSTLKIQRTEQGDSAVYLCASSRRQGLHNQPQHFGDGTRLSIL.

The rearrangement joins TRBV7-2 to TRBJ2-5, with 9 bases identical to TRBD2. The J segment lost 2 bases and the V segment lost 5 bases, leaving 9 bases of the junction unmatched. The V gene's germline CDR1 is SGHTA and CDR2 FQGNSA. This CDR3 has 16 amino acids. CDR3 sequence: CASSDRAGGIQETQYF. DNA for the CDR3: TGTGCCAGCAGCGACCGGGCGGGGGGGATACAAGAGACCCAGTACTTC.

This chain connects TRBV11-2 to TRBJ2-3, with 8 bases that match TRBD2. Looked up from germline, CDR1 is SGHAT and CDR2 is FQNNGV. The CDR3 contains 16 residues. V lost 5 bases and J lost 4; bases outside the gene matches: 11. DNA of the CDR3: TGTGCCAGCAGCCCCACGGGCGGGGGGAACGCAGATACGCAGTATTTT. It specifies CASSPTGGGNADTQYF.

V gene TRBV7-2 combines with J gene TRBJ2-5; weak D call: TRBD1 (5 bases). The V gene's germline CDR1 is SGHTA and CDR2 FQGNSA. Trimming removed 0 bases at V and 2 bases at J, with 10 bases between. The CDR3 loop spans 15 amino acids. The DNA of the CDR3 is TGTGCCAGCAGCTTAGCCCGGACAAAACAAGAGACCCAGTACTTC. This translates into CASSLARTKQETQYF.

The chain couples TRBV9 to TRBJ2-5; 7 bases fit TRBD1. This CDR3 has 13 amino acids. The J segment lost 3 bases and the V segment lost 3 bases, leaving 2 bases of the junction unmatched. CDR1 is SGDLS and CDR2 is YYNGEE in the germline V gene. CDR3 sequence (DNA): TGTGCCAGCAGCGCCGACAGGGAAGAGACCCAGTACTTC. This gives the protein CASSADREETQYF.

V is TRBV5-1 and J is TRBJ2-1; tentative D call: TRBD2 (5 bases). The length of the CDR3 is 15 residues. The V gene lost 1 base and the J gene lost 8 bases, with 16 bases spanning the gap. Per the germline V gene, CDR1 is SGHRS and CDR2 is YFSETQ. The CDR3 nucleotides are TGCGCCAGCAGCTTGCGGGGTATTATTCGGGATGAGCAGTTCTTC. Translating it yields CASSLRGIIRDEQFF.

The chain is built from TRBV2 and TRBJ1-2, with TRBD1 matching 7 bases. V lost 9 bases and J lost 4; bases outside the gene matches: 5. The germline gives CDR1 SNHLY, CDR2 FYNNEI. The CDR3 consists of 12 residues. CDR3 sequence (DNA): TGTGCCAGTGCAGGGGGGGTCTATGGCTACACCTTC. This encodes CASAGGVYGYTF.

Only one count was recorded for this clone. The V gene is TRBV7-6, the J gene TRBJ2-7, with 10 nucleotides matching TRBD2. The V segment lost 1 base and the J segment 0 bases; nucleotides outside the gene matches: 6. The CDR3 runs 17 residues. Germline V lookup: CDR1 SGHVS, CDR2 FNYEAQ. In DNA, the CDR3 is TGTGCCAGCAGCTTAGGGACTAGCGGTTATAGCTCCTACGAGCAGTACTTC. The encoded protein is CASSLGTSGYSSYEQYF.

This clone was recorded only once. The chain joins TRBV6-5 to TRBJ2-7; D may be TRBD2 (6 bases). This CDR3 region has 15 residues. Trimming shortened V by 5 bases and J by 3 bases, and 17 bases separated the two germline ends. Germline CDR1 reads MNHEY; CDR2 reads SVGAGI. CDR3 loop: CASSPTKGGNYEQYF. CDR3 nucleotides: TGTGCCAGCAGTCCAACAAAAGGAGGGAACTACGAGCAGTACTTC.

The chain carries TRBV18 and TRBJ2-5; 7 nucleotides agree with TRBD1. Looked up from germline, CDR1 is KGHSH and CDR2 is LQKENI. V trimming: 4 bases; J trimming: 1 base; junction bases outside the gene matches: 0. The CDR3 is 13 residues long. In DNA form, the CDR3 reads TGTGCCAGCTCACGACAGGGCCAAGAGACCCAGTACTTC. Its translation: CASSRQGQETQYF.

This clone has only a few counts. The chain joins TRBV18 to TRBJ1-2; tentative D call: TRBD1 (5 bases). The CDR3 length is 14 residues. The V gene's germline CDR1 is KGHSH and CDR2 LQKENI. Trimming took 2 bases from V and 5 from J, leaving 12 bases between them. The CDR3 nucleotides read TGTGCCAGCTCACCAATCAGGGAAGGTTATGGCTACACCTTC. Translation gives CASSPIREGYGYTF.

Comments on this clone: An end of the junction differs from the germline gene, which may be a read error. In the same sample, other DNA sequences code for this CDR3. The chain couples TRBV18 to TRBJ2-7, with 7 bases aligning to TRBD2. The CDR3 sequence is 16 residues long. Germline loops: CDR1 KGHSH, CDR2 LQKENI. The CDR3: CASSPQEGTGGYEQYF. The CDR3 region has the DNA TGTGCCAGCTCACCCCAGGAGGGGACCGGGGGGTACGAACAGTACTTC. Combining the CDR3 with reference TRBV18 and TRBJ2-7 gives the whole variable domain NAGVMQNPRHLVRRRGQEARLRCSPMKGHSHVYWYRQLPEEGLKFMVYLQKENIIDESGMPKERFSAEFPKEGPSILRIQQVVRGDSAAYFCASSPQEGTGGYEQYFGPGTRLTVT.

This chain's CDR3 is CASGIIQMNTEAFF. Written as DNA, the CDR3 is TGTGCCAGCGGTATAATACAGATGAACACTGAAGCTTTCTTT. The chain recombines TRBV2 with TRBJ1-1; D is undetermined. V shed 8 bases and J shed 0 bases, with 13 bases lying between them. The V gene's germline CDR1 is SNHLY and CDR2 FYNNEI. This CDR3 comprises 14 residues.

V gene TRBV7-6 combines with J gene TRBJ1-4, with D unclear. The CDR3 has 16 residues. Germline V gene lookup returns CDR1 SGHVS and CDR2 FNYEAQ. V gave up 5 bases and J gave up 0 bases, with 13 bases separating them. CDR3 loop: CASSPGRVATNEKLFF. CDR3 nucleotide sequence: TGTGCCAGCAGCCCCGGGAGGGTTGCAACTAATGAAAAACTGTTTTTT.